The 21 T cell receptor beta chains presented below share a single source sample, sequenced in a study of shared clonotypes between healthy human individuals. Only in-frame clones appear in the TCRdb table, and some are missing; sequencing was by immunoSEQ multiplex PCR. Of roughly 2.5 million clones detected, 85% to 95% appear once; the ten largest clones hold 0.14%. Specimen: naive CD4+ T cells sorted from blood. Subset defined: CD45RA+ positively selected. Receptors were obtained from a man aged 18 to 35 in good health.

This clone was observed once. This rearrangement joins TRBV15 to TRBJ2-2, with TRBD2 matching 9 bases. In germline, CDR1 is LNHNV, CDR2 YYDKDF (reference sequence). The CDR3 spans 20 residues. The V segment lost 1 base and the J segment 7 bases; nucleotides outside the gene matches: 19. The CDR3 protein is CATSRVRLKEWLAGSGELFF. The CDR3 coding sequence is TGTGCCACCAGCAGAGTCCGTCTGAAGGAGTGGCTAGCGGGAAGCGGGGAGCTGTTTTTT.

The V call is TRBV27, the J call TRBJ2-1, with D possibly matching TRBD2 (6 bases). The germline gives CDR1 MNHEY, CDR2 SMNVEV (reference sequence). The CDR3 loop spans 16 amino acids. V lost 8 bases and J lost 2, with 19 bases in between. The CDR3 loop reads CASRGGAGWTYNEQFF. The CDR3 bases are TGTGCCAGCCGTGGTGGGGCGGGGTGGACCTACAATGAGCAGTTCTTC.

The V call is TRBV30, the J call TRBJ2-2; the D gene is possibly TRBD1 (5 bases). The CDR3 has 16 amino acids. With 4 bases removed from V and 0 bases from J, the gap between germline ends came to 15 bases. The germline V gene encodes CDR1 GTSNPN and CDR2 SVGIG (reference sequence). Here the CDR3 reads CAWKIKGQANTGELFF. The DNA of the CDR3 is TGTGCCTGGAAGATAAAGGGGCAGGCGAACACCGGGGAGCTGTTTTTT.

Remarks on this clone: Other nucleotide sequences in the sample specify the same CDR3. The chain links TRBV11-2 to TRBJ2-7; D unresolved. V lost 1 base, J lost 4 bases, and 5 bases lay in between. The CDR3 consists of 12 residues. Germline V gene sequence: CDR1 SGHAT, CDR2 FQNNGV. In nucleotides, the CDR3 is TGTGCCAGCAGCTTAGCTGGTTACGAGCAGTACTTC. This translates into CASSLAGYEQYF.

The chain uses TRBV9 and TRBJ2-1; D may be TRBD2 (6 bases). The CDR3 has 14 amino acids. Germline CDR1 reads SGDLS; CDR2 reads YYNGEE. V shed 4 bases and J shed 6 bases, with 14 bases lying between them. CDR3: CASSPRGTANEQFF. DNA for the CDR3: TGTGCCAGCAGCCCGCGGGGAACCGCCAATGAGCAGTTCTTC.

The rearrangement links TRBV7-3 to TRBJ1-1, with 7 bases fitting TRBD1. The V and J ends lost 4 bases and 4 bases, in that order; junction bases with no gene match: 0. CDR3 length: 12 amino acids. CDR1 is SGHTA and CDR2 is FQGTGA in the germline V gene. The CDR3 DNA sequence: TGTGCCAGCAGCTCAGGGGGCACTGAAGCTTTCTTT. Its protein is CASSSGGTEAFF.

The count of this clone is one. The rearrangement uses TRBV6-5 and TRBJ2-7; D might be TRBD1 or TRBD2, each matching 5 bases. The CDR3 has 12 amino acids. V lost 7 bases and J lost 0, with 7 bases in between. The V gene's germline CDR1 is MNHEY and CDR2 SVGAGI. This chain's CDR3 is CASKRGSYEQYF. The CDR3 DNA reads TGTGCCAGCAAGAGGGGCTCCTACGAGCAGTACTTC.

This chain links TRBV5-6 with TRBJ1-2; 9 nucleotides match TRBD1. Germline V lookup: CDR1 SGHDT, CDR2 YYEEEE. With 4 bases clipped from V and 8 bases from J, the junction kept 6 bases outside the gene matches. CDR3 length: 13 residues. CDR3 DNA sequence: TGTGCCAGCAGCGCACAGGGGGCTACGGGCTACACCTTC. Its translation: CASSAQGATGYTF. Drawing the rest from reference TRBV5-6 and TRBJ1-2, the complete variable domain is DAGVTQSPTHLIKTRGQQVTLRCSPKSGHDTVSWYQQALGQGPQFIFQYYEEEERQRGNFPDRFSGHQFPNYSSELNVNALLLGDSALYLCASSAQGATGYTFGSGTRLTVV.

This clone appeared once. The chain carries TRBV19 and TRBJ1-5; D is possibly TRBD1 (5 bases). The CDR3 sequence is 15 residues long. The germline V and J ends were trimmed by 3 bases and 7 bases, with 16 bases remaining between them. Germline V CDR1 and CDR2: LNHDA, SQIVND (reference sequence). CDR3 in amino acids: CASSIGPPGSQPQHF. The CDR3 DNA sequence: TGTGCCAGTAGTATTGGACCCCCAGGGAGCCAGCCCCAGCATTTT.

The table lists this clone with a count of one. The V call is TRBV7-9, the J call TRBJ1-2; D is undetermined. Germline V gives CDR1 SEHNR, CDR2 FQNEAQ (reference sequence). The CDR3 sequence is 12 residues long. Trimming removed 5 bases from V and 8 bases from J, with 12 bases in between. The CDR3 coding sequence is TGTGCCAGCAGCCAGGTCGAGACGGGCTACACCTTC. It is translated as CASSQVETGYTF.

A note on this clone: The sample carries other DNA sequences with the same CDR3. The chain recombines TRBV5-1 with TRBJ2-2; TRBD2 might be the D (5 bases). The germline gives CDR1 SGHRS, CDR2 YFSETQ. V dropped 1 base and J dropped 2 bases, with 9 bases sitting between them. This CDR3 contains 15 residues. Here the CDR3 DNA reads TGCGCCAGCAGCTTGATTCGGGGAAACACCGGGGAGCTGTTTTTT. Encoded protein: CASSLIRGNTGELFF.

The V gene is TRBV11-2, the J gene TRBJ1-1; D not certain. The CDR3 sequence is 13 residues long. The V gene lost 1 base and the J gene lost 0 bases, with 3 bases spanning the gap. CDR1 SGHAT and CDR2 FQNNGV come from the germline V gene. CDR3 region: CASSLAMNTEAFF. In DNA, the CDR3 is TGTGCCAGCAGCTTAGCCATGAACACTGAAGCTTTCTTT.

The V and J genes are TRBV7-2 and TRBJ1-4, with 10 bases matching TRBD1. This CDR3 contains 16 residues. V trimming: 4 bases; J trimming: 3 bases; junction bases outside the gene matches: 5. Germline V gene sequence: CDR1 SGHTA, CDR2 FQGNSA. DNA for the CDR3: TGTGCCAGCAGCTCCGGGACAGGGGCTCCTAATGAAAAACTGTTTTTT. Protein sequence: CASSSGTGAPNEKLFF.

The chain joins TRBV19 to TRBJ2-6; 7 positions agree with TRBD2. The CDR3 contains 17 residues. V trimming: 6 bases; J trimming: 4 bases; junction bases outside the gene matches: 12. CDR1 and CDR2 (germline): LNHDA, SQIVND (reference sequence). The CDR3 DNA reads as TGTGCCAGTAGCAAATCGGGGGAGGGGCTCGGGGCCAACGTCCTGACTTTC. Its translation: CASSKSGEGLGANVLTF. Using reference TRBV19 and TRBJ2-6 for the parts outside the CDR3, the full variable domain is DGGITQSPKYLFRKEGQNVTLSCEQNLNHDAMYWYRQDPGQGLRLIYYSQIVNDFQKGDIAEGYSVSREKKESFPLTVTSAQKNPTAFYLCASSKSGEGLGANVLTFGAGSRLTVL.

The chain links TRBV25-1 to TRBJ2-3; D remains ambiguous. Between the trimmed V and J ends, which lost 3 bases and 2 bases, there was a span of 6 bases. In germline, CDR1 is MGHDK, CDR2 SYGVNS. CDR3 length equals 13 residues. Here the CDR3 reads CASSEDSTDTQYF. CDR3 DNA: TGTGCCAGCAGTGAGGATTCCACAGATACGCAGTATTTT.

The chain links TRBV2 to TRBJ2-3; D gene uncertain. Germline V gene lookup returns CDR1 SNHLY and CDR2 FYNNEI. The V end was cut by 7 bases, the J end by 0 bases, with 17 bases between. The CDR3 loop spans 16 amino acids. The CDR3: CASILSKGWSTDTQYF. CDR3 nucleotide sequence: TGTGCCAGCATACTCTCCAAAGGGTGGAGCACAGATACGCAGTATTTT.

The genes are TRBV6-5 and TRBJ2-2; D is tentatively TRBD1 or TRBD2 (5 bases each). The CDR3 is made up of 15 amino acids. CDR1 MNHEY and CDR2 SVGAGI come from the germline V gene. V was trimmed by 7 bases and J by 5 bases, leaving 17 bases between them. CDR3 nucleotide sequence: TGTGCCAGCAAACTAGGGGCCGAATGGACCGGGGAGCTGTTTTTT. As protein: CASKLGAEWTGELFF.

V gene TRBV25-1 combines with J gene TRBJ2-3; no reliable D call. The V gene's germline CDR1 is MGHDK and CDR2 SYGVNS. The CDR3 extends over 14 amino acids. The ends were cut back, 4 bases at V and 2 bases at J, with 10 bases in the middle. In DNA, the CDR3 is TGTGCCAGCAGTGTTAGCCGGGCCACAGATACGCAGTATTTT. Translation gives CASSVSRATDTQYF.

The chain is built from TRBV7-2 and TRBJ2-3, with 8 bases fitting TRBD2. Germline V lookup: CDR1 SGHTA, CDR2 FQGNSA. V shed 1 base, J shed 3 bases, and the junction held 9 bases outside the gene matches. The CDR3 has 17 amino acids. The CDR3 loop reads CASSLELAARGTDTQYF. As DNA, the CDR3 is TGTGCCAGCAGCTTAGAACTAGCGGCTAGAGGTACAGATACGCAGTATTTT.

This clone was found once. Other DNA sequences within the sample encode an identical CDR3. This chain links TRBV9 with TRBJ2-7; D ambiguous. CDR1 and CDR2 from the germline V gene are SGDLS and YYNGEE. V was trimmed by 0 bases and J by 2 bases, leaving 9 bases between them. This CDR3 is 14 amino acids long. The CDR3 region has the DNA TGTGCCAGCAGCGTAGCGGCTGGGGCCTACGAGCAGTACTTC. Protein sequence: CASSVAAGAYEQYF.

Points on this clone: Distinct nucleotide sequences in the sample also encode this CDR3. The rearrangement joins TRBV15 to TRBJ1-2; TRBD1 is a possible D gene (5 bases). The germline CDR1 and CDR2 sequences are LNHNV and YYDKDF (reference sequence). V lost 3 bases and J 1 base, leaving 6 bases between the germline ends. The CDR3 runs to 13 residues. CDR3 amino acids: CATSRDINYGYTF. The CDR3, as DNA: TGTGCCACCAGCAGGGACATTAACTATGGCTACACCTTC.